What follows are 24 T cell receptor beta chains derived from one specimen sequenced in a study of cytomegalovirus exposure and HLA in healthy donors. Primers for the PCR totalled 60 Vbeta and 13 Jbeta. Sequencing used immunoSEQ multiplex PCR; TCRdb keeps in-frame clones, though not all of them. The table has 200,000 or so clones, approximately 85% seen once. Sequencing was done on a sample of PBMCs. All receptors derive from a woman aged 50 to 60 in good health and CMV-seropositive.

V usage is TRBV18 and J usage is TRBJ2-1, with D possibly matching TRBD2 (7 bases). Germline loops: CDR1 KGHSH, CDR2 LQKENI. V was trimmed by 6 bases and J by 8 bases, leaving 17 bases between them. The CDR3 has 14 amino acids. The CDR3 coding sequence is TGTGCCAGCTCTCTTCGGGGGGCTGGGGATGAGCAGTTCTTC. As protein: CASSLRGAGDEQFF. Variable domain in full (rest from reference TRBV18 and TRBJ2-1): NAGVMQNPRHLVRRRGQEARLRCSPMKGHSHVYWYRQLPEEGLKFMVYLQKENIIDESGMPKERFSAEFPKEGPSILRIQQVVRGDSAAYFCASSLRGAGDEQFFGPGTRLTVL.

The chain employs TRBV19 and TRBJ2-7, with TRBD1 as a possible D gene (5 bases). V lost 6 bases and J lost 2, with 11 bases in between. Looked up from germline, CDR1 is LNHDA and CDR2 is SQIVND (reference sequence). The CDR3 totals 13 residues. Here the CDR3 DNA reads TGTGCCAGTAGCTTGACAGCGACCTACGAGCAGTACTTC. Its protein is CASSLTATYEQYF.

The gene calls are TRBV21-1 and TRBJ2-1; the table assigns TRBD2, which was not confirmed against the DNA. TRBV21-1 is listed as a pseudogene. The CDR3 runs 14 residues. CDR3 sequence reads: CAAPDGDSHNEQFF. CDR3 in DNA: TGTGCCGCCCCCGACGGGGACTCCCACAATGAGCAGTTCTTC.

This chain uses TRBV7-2 with TRBJ2-3; D might be TRBD1 (6 bases). V was trimmed by 1 base and J by 0 bases, leaving 11 bases between them. From germline, CDR1 is SGHTA and CDR2 FQGNSA. This CDR3 has 16 residues. CDR3 in DNA: TGTGCCAGCAGCTTAGTGTCAGGGGTTAGCACAGATACGCAGTATTTT. Translating gives CASSLVSGVSTDTQYF.

This clone appeared once. J is TRBJ2-5 and V is TRBV4-1; D is uncertain. The germline V gene has CDR1 MGHRA and CDR2 YSYEKL. V lost 4 bases to trimming and J lost 0 bases, with 9 bases between them. The CDR3 totals 14 residues. The CDR3 reads CASSRTRYQETQYF. The CDR3 DNA sequence: TGCGCCAGCAGCCGTACAAGATACCAAGAGACCCAGTACTTC.

The CDR3 nucleotides read TGTGCCAGCAGCTTGTCAGGGACAGGTGACTCTGGAAACACCATATATTTT. This encodes CASSLSGTGDSGNTIYF. V is TRBV5-6 and J is TRBJ1-3, with 8 bases fitting TRBD1. V dropped 1 base and J dropped 0; count of bases not matched to a gene: 6. The CDR3 extends over 17 amino acids. Germline V CDR1 and CDR2: SGHDT, YYEEEE.

This clone came up once. The chain employs TRBV2 and TRBJ2-7; 10 bases match TRBD2. Germline V gene lookup returns CDR1 SNHLY and CDR2 FYNNEI. J was trimmed by 0 bases and V by 1 base; bases with no gene match: 9. The CDR3 has 18 residues. CDR3 coding DNA: TGTGCCAGCAGTGAAGGATATTCGAGCGGGAGGGCCTCCTACGAGCAGTACTTC. This sequence encodes CASSEGYSSGRASYEQYF. The variable domain in full, completed from reference TRBV2 and TRBJ2-7, reads EPEVTQTPSHQVTQMGQEVILRCVPISNHLYFYWYRQILGQKVEFLVSFYNNEISEKSEIFDDQFSVERPDGSNFTLKIRSTKLEDSAMYFCASSEGYSSGRASYEQYFGPGTRLTVT.

This chain uses TRBV7-9 with TRBJ2-3, with D possibly being TRBD2 (5 bases). The CDR3 consists of 14 residues. Trimming took off 1 base at V and 4 bases at J, with 9 bases between the two ends. CDR1 and CDR2 (germline): SEHNR, FQNEAQ (reference sequence). CDR3 DNA: TGTGCCAGCAGCTTAGGGGGAGCCCCAGATACGCAGTATTTT. Translating gives CASSLGGAPDTQYF.

The chain couples TRBV5-1 to TRBJ2-5, with 9 bases fitting TRBD1. The CDR3 has 14 amino acids. Germline CDR1 is SGHRS and CDR2 is YFSETQ. V gave up 0 bases and J gave up 5 bases; unmatched junction bases: 2. Here the CDR3 reads CASSLGDRVETQYF. CDR3 coding DNA: TGCGCCAGCAGCTTGGGGGACAGGGTTGAGACCCAGTACTTC.

The chain has TRBV4-1 and TRBJ2-3; 11 nucleotides agree with TRBD2. V shed 3 bases and J 5 bases; nucleotides not matched to a gene: 16. Germline V CDR1 and CDR2: MGHRA, YSYEKL. The CDR3 has 19 amino acids. CDR3 DNA: TGCGCCAGCAGCCAGCCCCCCCTGAGTAGCGGGAGGGCAAGAGATACGCAGTATTTT. This codes for CASSQPPLSSGRARDTQYF.

The chain recombines TRBV5-1 with TRBJ2-7; D may be TRBD1 (6 bases). The CDR3 contains 14 residues. With 0 bases removed from V and 6 bases from J, the gap between germline ends came to 13 bases. CDR1 and CDR2 (germline): SGHRS, YFSETQ. CDR3 protein: CASSLGTEALEQYF. The CDR3 coding sequence is TGCGCCAGCAGCTTGGGGACAGAGGCCCTCGAGCAGTACTTC. Together with reference TRBV5-1 and TRBJ2-7, the CDR3 gives the full variable domain: KAGVTQTPRYLIKTRGQQVTLSCSPISGHRSVSWYQQTPGQGLQFLFEYFSETQRNKGNFPGRFSGRQFSNSRSEMNVSTLELGDSALYLCASSLGTEALEQYFGPGTRLTVT.

J is TRBJ2-1 and V is TRBV6-5; weak D call: TRBD2 (5 bases). CDR1 MNHEY and CDR2 SVGAGI come from the germline V gene. The V end lost 0 bases, the J end lost 7 bases, and 16 bases lay between the germline ends. The CDR3 runs 16 residues. The CDR3 sequence is CASSYSPDSLRNEQFF. The CDR3 DNA follows: TGTGCCAGCAGTTACTCTCCGGACTCTCTTCGAAATGAGCAGTTCTTC.

The genes are TRBV6-1 and TRBJ2-6; 7 bases line up with TRBD1. V trimming: 8 bases; J trimming: 0 bases; junction bases outside the gene matches: 4. This CDR3 has 15 amino acids. Per germline, CDR1 MNHNS and CDR2 SASEGT. As DNA, the CDR3 is TGTGCCAGCGGGACAGCCCTCTCTGGGGCCAACGTCCTGACTTTC. It is translated as CASGTALSGANVLTF.

The chain couples TRBV28 to TRBJ2-4; 8 bases match TRBD1. The CDR3 is 17 residues long. After removal of 3 bases from V and 3 bases from J, the junction contained 10 bases not matched to a gene. Germline CDR1 is MDHEN and CDR2 is SYDVKM. The CDR3 DNA reads as TGTGCCAGCAGTTTCTCTCCGGACAGGGTTGACAAAAACATTCAGTACTTC. This sequence encodes CASSFSPDRVDKNIQYF.

The chain carries TRBV29-1 and TRBJ2-5, with 9 nucleotides matching TRBD1. The J call may be in error: the DNA end matches TRBJ2-7 better. Germline V gene data show CDR1 as SQVTM and CDR2 as ANQGSEA. The length of the CDR3 is 14 residues. The CDR3 region is CSVNQQGAPYEQYF. The CDR3 DNA sequence: TGCAGCGTGAACCAACAGGGGGCACCCTACGAGCAGTACTTC.

The rearrangement links TRBV18 to TRBJ2-3, with 9 bases matching TRBD1. V lost 10 bases and J lost 5; bases outside the gene matches: 10. Germline V gene sequence: CDR1 KGHSH, CDR2 LQKENI. The CDR3 is made up of 14 amino acids. The CDR3 nucleotides read TGTGCCATCCACGCGGACAGGGGAAAAGATACGCAGTATTTT. This encodes CAIHADRGKDTQYF.

In its sample, this clone was seen a few times. This rearrangement joins TRBV18 to TRBJ1-1, with TRBD1 identical over 11 bases. The length of the CDR3 is 17 residues. Germline values: CDR1 KGHSH, CDR2 LQKENI. V shed 4 bases and J 5 bases; nucleotides not matched to a gene: 12. The CDR3 is CASSLLGSRDRGTEAFF. The CDR3 nucleotides are TGTGCCAGCTCACTTCTAGGAAGCAGGGACAGGGGGACTGAAGCTTTCTTT.

This chain uses TRBV7-2 with TRBJ2-1; unclear D gene. CDR1 is SGHTA and CDR2 is FQGNSA in the germline V gene. V shed 0 bases and J shed 3 bases, with 3 bases lying between them. The CDR3 has 13 amino acids. CDR3 amino acids: CASSLAHYNEQFF. Written as DNA, the CDR3 is TGTGCCAGCAGCTTAGCTCACTACAATGAGCAGTTCTTC. The full variable domain, with the rest looked up from reference TRBV7-2 and TRBJ2-1, is GAGVSQSPSNKVTEKGKDVELRCDPISGHTALYWYRQSLGQGLEFLIYFQGNSAPDKSGLPSDRFSAERTGGSVSTLTIQRTQQEDSAVYLCASSLAHYNEQFFGPGTRLTVL.

The V gene is TRBV28, the J gene TRBJ1-2; weak D call: TRBD1 (5 bases). The V end was cut by 1 base, the J end by 7 bases, with 16 bases between. The CDR3 is made up of 15 amino acids. Germline CDR1 and CDR2: MDHEN and SYDVKM. The CDR3, as DNA: TGTGCCAGCAGTTTATACCGGGGGGTCCCTCGTGGCTACACCTTC. It encodes CASSLYRGVPRGYTF.

A single count supports this clone. The chain has TRBV15 and TRBJ1-4, with 7 bases aligning to TRBD1. Losses at the gene ends were 0 bases for V and 8 bases for J; bases not matched to a gene: 6. The CDR3 is made up of 15 amino acids. Germline values: CDR1 LNHNV, CDR2 YYDKDF (reference sequence). The CDR3 DNA reads as TGTGCCACCAGCAGAGACGAAACAGGGGACGAAAAACTGTTTTTT. It yields the protein CATSRDETGDEKLFF.

The V and J genes are TRBV5-6 and TRBJ1-5; D might be TRBD1 (6 bases). This CDR3 contains 15 residues. Germline CDR1 reads SGHDT; CDR2 reads YYEEEE. The germline V and J ends were trimmed by 3 bases and 1 base, with 11 bases remaining between them. CDR3 nucleotides: TGTGCCAGCAGCTCCCTAGGACAGAGCAATCAGCCCCAGCATTTT. Translating gives CASSSLGQSNQPQHF.

A few counts support this clone. This sequence joins TRBV5-4 and TRBJ1-2; the match to TRBD1 covers 8 bases. CDR1 and CDR2 (germline): SGHNT, YYREEE (reference sequence). Trimming took 5 bases from V and 4 from J; bases not matched to a gene: 7. The CDR3 runs to 14 residues. The CDR3 DNA follows: TGTGCCAGCAGGAAGGCAGGGGGCACCTATGGCTACACCTTC. Protein product: CASRKAGGTYGYTF.

V usage is TRBV7-2 and J usage is TRBJ1-6, with 8 bases matching TRBD1. Germline assignment: CDR1 SGHTA and CDR2 FQGNSA. The ends lost 5 bases at V and 5 bases at J; junction bases unmatched: 5. The CDR3 has 15 amino acids. Here the CDR3 DNA reads TGTGCCAGCAGCATCAGGGGGCGGGATAATTCACCCCTCCACTTT. Amino acid sequence: CASSIRGRDNSPLHF.

This rearrangement joins TRBV16 to TRBJ1-4; 10 bases are shared with TRBD1. After removal of 0 bases from V and 6 bases from J, the junction contained 10 bases not matched to a gene. The CDR3 has 18 residues. Germline V CDR1 and CDR2: KGHSY, FQNENV. This CDR3 is CASSQSTGQGEEDEKLFF. The CDR3 DNA is TGTGCCAGCAGCCAATCGACCGGACAGGGGGAGGAGGATGAAAAACTGTTTTTT.